The 14 T cell receptor beta chains in this list originate from one sample, sequenced in a study of T cells in Graves' hyperthyroidism and ophthalmopathy. Amplified TCR beta CDR3 regions came from RNA transcripts. During a first-round RT-PCR of the TCR CDR3, the HTBI primer set was used. Each CDR3 protein gets one entry after TCRdb re-called the multiplex PCR reads with MiXCR. This sample has a few hundred thousand distinct CDR3 sequences, with approximately 44% found just once. The sequenced material came from peripheral blood or thyroid tissue (not recorded which). These receptors all come from an adult woman with Graves' disease, either hyperthyroidism or ophthalmopathy (not recorded which).

About this clonotype: No conserved phenylalanine or tryptophan ends this CDR3, so it is likely a read error. Because the CDR3's place on the DNA is in doubt, the DNA is left out and the CDR3 is given as listed by TCRdb. J is TRBJ2-4 and V is TRBV20-1; TRBD1 is the table's D call, not checked against the DNA. The germline CDR1 and CDR2 sequences are DFQATT and SNEGSKA (reference sequence). The CDR3 is 10 amino acids long, termini counted. Here the CDR3 reads CSAYTGKGYL.

The J gene is TRBJ1-5, the V gene TRBV10-3; tentatively, D is TRBD1 (5 bases). CDR3 length equals 14 residues. Germline V CDR1 and CDR2: ENHRY, SYGVKD. V lost 0 bases to trimming and J lost 9 bases, with 12 bases between them. The CDR3, as DNA: TGTGCCATCAGTGAGTCAGGGGAAAGTGGGCCCCAGCATTTT. Amino acid sequence: CAISESGESGPQHF.

The chain links TRBV6-4 to TRBJ2-7; possibly TRBD1 for D (5 bases). CDR1 and CDR2 from the germline V gene are MRHNA and SNTAGT. This CDR3 contains 13 residues. Trimming shortened V by 5 bases and J by 12 bases, and 20 bases separated the two germline ends. CDR3 sequence (DNA): TGTGCCAGCAGTCCCCAGGGCAGCATCGGCGTGTACTTC. Translating gives CASSPQGSIGVYF.

Concerning this clonotype: In this CDR3 the conserved last residue, phenylalanine or tryptophan, is missing, so a read error is likely. J is TRBJ2-7 and V is TRBV18; 8 bases align to TRBD2. Germline CDR1 KGHSH, CDR2 LQKENI. The CDR3 loop spans 14 amino acids. J lost 2 bases, V lost 6 bases, and 6 bases had no gene match. CDR3 loop: CASSPGGVTYEQYS. For the CDR3, the DNA is TGTGCCAGCTCGCCGGGGGGGGTAACCTACGAGCAGTACTCC.

The genes are TRBV28 and TRBJ1-4, with D maybe TRBD1 (6 bases). The CDR3 has 17 amino acids. CDR1 MDHEN and CDR2 SYDVKM come from the germline V gene. Trimming removed 2 bases from V and 1 base from J, with 14 bases in between. CDR3 DNA sequence: TGTGCCAGCAGTTTAGTCCGGGACATTCGAACTAATGAAAAACTGTTTTTT. It specifies CASSLVRDIRTNEKLFF. The entire variable domain, with the rest obtained from reference TRBV28 and TRBJ1-4, is as follows: DVKVTQSSRYLVKRTGEKVFLECVQDMDHENMFWYRQDPGLGLRLIYFSYDVKMKEKGDIPEGYSVSREKKERFSLILESASTNQTSMYLCASSLVRDIRTNEKLFFGSGTQLSVL.

This clonotype was detected many times. This rearrangement joins TRBV6-4 to TRBJ2-2, with 13 bases identical to TRBD2. From germline, CDR1 is MRHNA and CDR2 SNTAGT. The CDR3 extends over 14 amino acids. The trim removed 4 bases at V and 9 bases at J, leaving 2 bases unmatched. The CDR3, as DNA: TGTGCCAGCAGTGGGACTAGCGGGAGTCGGGAGCTGTTTTTT. This translates into CASSGTSGSRELFF.

This clonotype is a singleton in its sample. The rearrangement uses TRBV25-1 and TRBJ1-4; D remains unclear. V dropped 1 base and J dropped 6 bases, with 12 bases sitting between them. The germline CDR1 and CDR2 sequences are MGHDK and SYGVNS. The CDR3 extends over 15 amino acids. DNA of the CDR3: TGTGCCAGCAGTGAATGTCGGAGGGTAGATGAAAAACTGTTTTTT. This translates into CASSECRRVDEKLFF.

This chain connects TRBV7-9 to TRBJ1-2, with no clear D. The CDR3 covers 12 residues. V lost 6 bases to trimming and J lost 8 bases, with 13 bases between them. Germline loops: CDR1 SEHNR, CDR2 FQNEAQ (reference sequence). The CDR3 sequence is CASRLREDGYTF. As DNA, the CDR3 is TGTGCCAGCAGACTCAGAGAAGACGGCTACACCTTC.

This clonotype showed up many times. The chain couples TRBV6-6 to TRBJ1-1; D possibly corresponds to TRBD1 (6 bases). The CDR3 consists of 13 residues. Deletions cut 6 bases from V and 6 bases from J, with 14 bases between. Germline lookup yields CDR1 MNHNY and CDR2 SVGAGI (reference sequence). CDR3 region: CASRQGSGAEAFF. The CDR3 bases are TGTGCCAGCAGGCAGGGATCAGGGGCTGAAGCTTTCTTT.

The chain recombines TRBV7-9 with TRBJ2-7; 13 bases agree with TRBD2. Trimming cost V 2 bases and J 6 bases; bases outside gene matches: 7. Per the germline V gene, CDR1 is SEHNR and CDR2 is FQNEAQ (reference sequence). The CDR3 runs 16 residues. CDR3 coding DNA: TGTGCCAGCAGCTTACGGACTAGCGGGGGTCTTGTCGAGCAGTACTTC. Its protein product is CASSLRTSGGLVEQYF.

CDR3 sequence (DNA): TGCAGCGTTTCGGACAGGGTGGATAAACTGTTTTTT. Translated: CSVSDRVDKLFF. This chain joins TRBV29-1 and TRBJ1-4; 8 bases fit TRBD1. This CDR3 spans 12 amino acids. In germline, CDR1 is SQVTM, CDR2 ANQGSEA. After removal of 5 bases from V and 11 bases from J, the junction contained 7 bases not matched to a gene.

This clonotype came up once. A junction end diverges from the germline sequence, so it may reflect a read error. This chain connects TRBV15 to TRBJ2-6; 8 nucleotides match TRBD1. Germline CDR1 is LNHNV and CDR2 is YYDKDF (reference sequence). This CDR3 is 11 amino acids long. DNA for the CDR3: TGTGCCACATCACAGGGGGACACTGAAGCTTTC. Translating it yields CATSQGDTEAF.

This clonotype has a count of ten or more. This chain uses TRBV7-9 with TRBJ1-1; 7 positions agree with TRBD1. The CDR3 consists of 16 residues. The V segment lost 0 bases and the J segment 3 bases; nucleotides outside the gene matches: 7. Germline V CDR1 and CDR2: SEHNR, FQNEAQ (reference sequence). This CDR3 reads CASSLARARGDTEAFF. The CDR3 nucleotides read TGTGCCAGCAGCTTAGCTAGGGCCAGGGGGGACACTGAAGCTTTCTTT.

Many counts were recorded for this clonotype. V gene TRBV4-1 combines with J gene TRBJ2-7; maybe TRBD2 (5 bases). The CDR3 sequence is 12 residues long. V was pared by 1 base and J by 7 bases, with 8 bases between. Germline CDR1 is MGHRA and CDR2 is YSYEKL. Here the CDR3 reads CASSQVDSEQYF. CDR3 nucleotide sequence: TGCGCCAGCAGCCAAGTGGACTCTGAGCAGTACTTC.